The clone carrying this T cell receptor (beta chain) was picked up one time. Trimming shortened V by 4 bases and J by 1 base, and 15 bases separated the two germline ends. CDR3 size: 16 residues. The germline V gene has CDR1 SGDLS and CDR2 YYNGEE. The entry originates in a study of blood T cell repertoires in COVID-19. Clones were read by immunoSEQ multiplex PCR, and TCRdb kept only the in-frame ones, dropping some. The table lists more than 120,000 clones, approximately 80% of them singletons. Specimen: PBMCs or T cells enriched from blood (not recorded which). The chain is built from TRBV9 and TRBJ2-4; a possible D gene is TRBD2 (7 bases). This receptor was obtained from a middle-aged man in a cohort exposed to, infected with or recovered from COVID-19 (not recorded which). As DNA, the CDR3 is TGTGCCAGCAGCCCCGGACTAGGGGGGGCCAAAAACATTCAGTACTTC. Its translation: CASSPGLGGAKNIQYF.